Listed here are 4 T cell receptor beta chains from one sample, sequenced in a study of regulatory T cells in long-lasting Graves disease. Both iRepertoire HTBI primers and Arm-PCR of CDR3 regions were used to build the TCR beta libraries. From the multiplex PCR reads, TCRdb called clonotypes with MiXCR, one entry per CDR3 protein. The sample has 350,000 to 450,000 distinct CDR3 sequences, approximately 15% seen once. Time point denoted: newly diagnosed GD, antithyroid drugs for less than 3 months. PBMC RNA served as the TCR library source. The same data also contributed to another study, on T cells in Graves' hyperthyroidism and ophthalmopathy.

This specimen was peripheral blood mononuclear cells (PBMCs), taken at new diagnosis, from a patient treated with antithyroid drugs. These receptors were collected from a middle-aged man with Graves disease.

This clonotype was seen a few times. The V gene is TRBV9, the J gene TRBJ2-4; 7 nucleotides agree with TRBD1. CDR1 is SGDLS and CDR2 is YYNGEE in the germline V gene. The CDR3 is made up of 14 amino acids. The V gene end was trimmed by 5 bases and the J gene end by 4 bases; junction bases not matched to a gene: 6. DNA for the CDR3: TGTGCCAGCAGTCGACAGGGAACAAAAAACATTCAGTACTTC. It yields the protein CASSRQGTKNIQYF.

V is TRBV20-1 and J is TRBJ2-1, with 14 bases lining up with TRBD2. The germline CDR1 and CDR2 sequences are DFQATT and SNEGSKA (reference sequence). The CDR3 has 15 residues. After removal of 5 bases from V and 4 bases from J, the junction contained 4 bases not matched to a gene. The CDR3 reads CSAGTSGGLYNEQFF. The CDR3 coding sequence is TGCAGTGCTGGGACTAGCGGGGGCCTTTACAATGAGCAGTTCTTC.

This clonotype was recorded at least ten times. This rearrangement joins TRBV7-9 to TRBJ2-3, with TRBD1 matching over 7 bases. Germline V gene sequence: CDR1 SEHNR, CDR2 FQNEAQ (reference sequence). The CDR3 is made up of 16 amino acids. With V trimmed by 5 bases and J by 4 bases, 12 bases remained unmatched. CDR3 loop: CASSPRLTGNSDTQYF. Written as DNA, the CDR3 is TGTGCCAGCAGCCCGCGCCTGACAGGGAACTCAGATACGCAGTATTTT. Drawing the rest from reference TRBV7-9 and TRBJ2-3, the complete variable domain is DTGVSQNPRHKITKRGQNVTFRCDPISEHNRLYWYRQTLGQGPEFLTYFQNEAQLEKSRLLSDRFSAERPKGSFSTLEIQRTEQGDSAMYLCASSPRLTGNSDTQYFGPGTRLTVL.

A remark on this clonotype: This may be a read error: a much more frequent sequence differs by one nucleotide. The chain recombines TRBV7-3 with TRBJ2-2; weak D call: TRBD2 (5 bases). CDR1 is SGHTA, CDR2 FQGTGA, per germline. The CDR3 is made up of 15 amino acids. Trimming removed 1 base at V and 6 bases at J, with 12 bases between. The CDR3 is CASSLRQVGAGELFF. CDR3 coding DNA: TGTGCCAGCAGCTTAAGGCAGGTCGGGGCCGGGGAGCTGTTTTTT. Looking up the rest from reference TRBV7-3 and TRBJ2-2 gives the full variable domain: GAGVSQTPSNKVTEKGKYVELRCDPISGHTALYWYRQSLGQGPEFLIYFQGTGAADDSGLPNDRFFAVRPEGSVSTLKIQRTERGDSAVYLCASSLRQVGAGELFFGEGSRLTVL.